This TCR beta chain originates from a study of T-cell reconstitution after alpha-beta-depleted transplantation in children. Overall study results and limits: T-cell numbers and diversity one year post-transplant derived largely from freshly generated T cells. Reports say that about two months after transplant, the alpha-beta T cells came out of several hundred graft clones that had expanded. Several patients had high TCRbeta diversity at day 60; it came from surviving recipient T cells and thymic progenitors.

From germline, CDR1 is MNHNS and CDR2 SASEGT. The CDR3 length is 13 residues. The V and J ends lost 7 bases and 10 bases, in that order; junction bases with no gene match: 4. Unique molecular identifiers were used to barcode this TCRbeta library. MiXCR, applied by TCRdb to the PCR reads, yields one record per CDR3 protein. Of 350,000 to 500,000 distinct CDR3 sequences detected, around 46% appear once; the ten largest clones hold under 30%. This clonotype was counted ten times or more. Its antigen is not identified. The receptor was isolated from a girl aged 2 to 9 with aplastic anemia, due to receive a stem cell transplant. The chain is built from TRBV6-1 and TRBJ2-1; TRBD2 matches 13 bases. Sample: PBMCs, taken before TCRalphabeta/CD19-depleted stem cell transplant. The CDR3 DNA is TGTGCCAGCACCCGGACTAGCGGGAGAGAGCAGTTCTTC. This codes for CASTRTSGREQFF.